Reported below is one T cell receptor beta chain. Its antigen is undetermined. The CDR3 consists of 16 residues. The germline V gene encodes CDR1 SGHRS and CDR2 YFSETQ. Trimming cost V 0 bases and J 12 bases, with 22 bases left between them. Method: immunoSEQ multiplex PCR; TCRdb's copy keeps in-frame clones and lacks some. The sample has some 95,000 clones, about 86% seen once. The data were obtained in a study of T cell responses to AZD1222 COVID-19 vaccine. About the study: Pooling of second doses given at about 4 or about 12 weeks was done. Study conclusions and caveats: Clonal diversity may have been underestimated in mostly white British donors. Samples come after the peak T cell response, not at day 14.

Sequencing used peripheral blood, obtained on day 0 of AZD1222 vaccination. The receptor's source is an adult in good health. The chain joins TRBV5-1 to TRBJ2-1; a possible D gene is TRBD1 (6 bases). Here the CDR3 reads CASSLGEGDTLQVQFF. CDR3 bases: TGCGCCAGCAGCTTGGGAGAGGGGGACACTCTACAGGTGCAGTTCTTC.